A selection of T cell receptor beta chains follows, all from one sample in a study of vaccination and CD4 T cells after COVID-19. No cognate antigen is known for these TCRs. TCRdb independently ran MiXCR on the PCR reads; one entry per CDR3 protein. The sample holds about 16,000 distinct CDR3 sequences, about 50% seen once. The sample was CD4+ T cells from blood, cultured in vitro. Source of these receptors: a human donor who had recovered from COVID-19. CDR3s leave out the opening cysteine and the closing phenylalanine or tryptophan. The D gene is left open where the match is weak.

v_call d_call cdr3_aa
TRBV7-3 TRBD1 ASSLTTGAGELF
TRBV27 NA ASSRRFSRDTQY
TRBV20-1 NA SARDSWAGDGSNQPQH
TRBV5-4 NA ASSSGQPGANTEAF
TRBV20-1 NA SAENQGGHGTYEQY
TRBV6-5 TRBD1 ASSYSTGGGNEKLF
TRBV23-1 NA ASSPLQARRGYEQY
TRBV6-2/TRBV6-3 NA ASSYRTRKPNYGYT
TRBV6-1 TRBD2 ASSASGRGGFYNEQF
TRBV7-6 TRBD2 ASSSPWGAGGPIQDTGELF
TRBV6-5 TRBD1 ASSYRQGANYEQY
TRBV7-2 NA ASSLAGGGNQPQH
TRBV5-5 NA ASSLAAGYGYT
TRBV19 TRBD2 ASSSGLAGDGDEQF
TRBV5-1 NA ASSLSLGEVRGYT
TRBV28 NA ASSETFRGSPLH
TRBV5-1 NA ASSPEGSRGYT
TRBV7-2 NA ASSLMEGQPQH
TRBV5-1 NA ASTYADPGRGGHT
TRBV11-3 TRBD2 ASSPDREVEF
TRBV20-1 NA SAEGGSYNEQF
TRBV6-2/TRBV6-3 NA ASSWGRAVQPQH
TRBV7-2 TRBD1 ASSLVGTGVPEAF
TRBV5-1 TRBD1 ASSLGPGQGGSPLH
TRBV6-2/TRBV6-3 NA ASSTSPVRANTEAF
TRBV10-3 NA AIRPGVNSGNTIY
TRBV29-1 NA SVEWGRGETQY
TRBV6-5 TRBD1 ASSSYRGLRATEAF
TRBV11-2 NA ASSRQIQGRTEAF
TRBV27 NA ASNPQGSDTEAF
TRBV7-2 NA ASSLWTAGYT
TRBV7-2 NA ASSQFGSNQPQH
TRBV7-2 NA ASSLMLLENTGELF
TRBV28 NA ASSTTGTARWQTQY
TRBV7-2 NA ASSARQNIQY
TRBV12-3/TRBV12-4 NA ASTWGLTGRFRAF
TRBV6-5 NA ASSYSENNYGYT
TRBV11-3 NA ASSLSGDSTDTQY
TRBV20-1 NA SARDLIVGEQF
TRBV28 NA ASIIGGRYTPHEQY
TRBV6-2/TRBV6-3 NA ATFQGTLEETQY
TRBV7-8 NA ASNALIGGDSNQPQH
TRBV6-1 NA ASRTSYEQY
TRBV20-1 NA SASGRQGGTEAF
TRBV11-3 NA ASSYPGVTEAF
TRBV23-1 TRBD1 ASSPPHRGRDTEAF
TRBV7-3 NA ASSPRGGTDNYGYT
TRBV24-1 NA ATRLAGELF
TRBV24-1 TRBD1 ATSDRSLDRHRRVDTGELF